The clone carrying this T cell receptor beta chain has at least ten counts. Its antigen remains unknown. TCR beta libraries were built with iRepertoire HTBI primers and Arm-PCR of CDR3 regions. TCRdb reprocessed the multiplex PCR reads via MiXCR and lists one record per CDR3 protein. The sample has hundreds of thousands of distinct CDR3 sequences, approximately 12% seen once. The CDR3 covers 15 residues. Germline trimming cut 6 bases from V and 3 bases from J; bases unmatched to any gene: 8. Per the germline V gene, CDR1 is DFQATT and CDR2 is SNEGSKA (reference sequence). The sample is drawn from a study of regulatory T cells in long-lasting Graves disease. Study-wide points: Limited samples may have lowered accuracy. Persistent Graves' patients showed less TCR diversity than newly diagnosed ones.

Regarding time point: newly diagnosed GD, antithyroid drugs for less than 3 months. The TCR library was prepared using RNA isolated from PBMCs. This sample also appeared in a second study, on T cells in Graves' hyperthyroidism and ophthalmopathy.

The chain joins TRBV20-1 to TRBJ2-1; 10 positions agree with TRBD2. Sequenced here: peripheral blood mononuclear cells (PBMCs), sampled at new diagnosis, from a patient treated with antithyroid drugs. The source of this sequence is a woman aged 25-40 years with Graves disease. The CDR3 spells CSALEGLAVYNEQFF. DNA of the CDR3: TGCAGTGCCCTGGAAGGACTAGCGGTCTACAATGAGCAGTTCTTC.